This TCR beta chain came from a study of long-term antiretroviral therapy in people with HIV. This clone was picked up one time. CDR1 and CDR2 from the germline V gene are MNHNS and SASEGT. The V and J ends lost 7 bases and 9 bases respectively, with 27 bases between them. The CDR3 consists of 16 residues. The libraries were made with immunoSEQ v3.0 at survey level. Measured with immunoSEQ multiplex PCR; TCRdb has only the in-frame clones, and not every one. In the table there are about 10,000 clones, roughly four fifths of which are singletons. The receptor's source is a middle-aged man with HIV. J is TRBJ2-5 and V is TRBV6-1; D might be TRBD2 (6 bases). This sample comprised unsorted PBMCs, obtained 0.7 years after starting antiretroviral therapy. CDR3: CASNAAPGGLARAQYF. CDR3 DNA sequence: TGTGCCAGCAATGCAGCGCCCGGGGGTCTGGCGCGGGCCCAGTACTTC.